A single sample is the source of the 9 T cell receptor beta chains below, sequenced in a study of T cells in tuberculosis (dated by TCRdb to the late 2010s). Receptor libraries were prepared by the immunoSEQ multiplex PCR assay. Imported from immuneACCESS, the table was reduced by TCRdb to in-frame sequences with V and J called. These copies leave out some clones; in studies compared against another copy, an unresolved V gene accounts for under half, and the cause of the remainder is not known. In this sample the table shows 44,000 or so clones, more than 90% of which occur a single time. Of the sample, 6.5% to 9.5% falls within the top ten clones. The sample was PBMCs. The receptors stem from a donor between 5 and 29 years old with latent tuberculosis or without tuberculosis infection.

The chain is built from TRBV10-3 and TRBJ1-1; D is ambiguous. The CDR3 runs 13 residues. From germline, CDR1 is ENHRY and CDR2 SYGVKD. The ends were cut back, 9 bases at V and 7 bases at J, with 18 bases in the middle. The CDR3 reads CAISPRFGLEAFF. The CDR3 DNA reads TGTGCCATAAGTCCCAGGTTCGGACTTGAAGCTTTCTTT.

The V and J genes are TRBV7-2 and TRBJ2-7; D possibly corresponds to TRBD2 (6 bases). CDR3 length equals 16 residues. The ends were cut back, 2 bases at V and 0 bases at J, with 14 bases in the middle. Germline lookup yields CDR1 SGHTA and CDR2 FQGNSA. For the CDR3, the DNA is TGTGCCAGCAGCTTATACCCTAGCGTTAGCTCCTACGAGCAGTACTTC. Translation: CASSLYPSVSSYEQYF.

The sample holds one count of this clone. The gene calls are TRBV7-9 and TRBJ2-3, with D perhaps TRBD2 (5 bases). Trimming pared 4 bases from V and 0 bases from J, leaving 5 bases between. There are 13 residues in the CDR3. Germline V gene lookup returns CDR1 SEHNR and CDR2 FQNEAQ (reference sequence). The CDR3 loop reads CASSWTSTDTQYF. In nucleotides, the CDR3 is TGTGCCAGCAGCTGGACTAGCACAGATACGCAGTATTTT.

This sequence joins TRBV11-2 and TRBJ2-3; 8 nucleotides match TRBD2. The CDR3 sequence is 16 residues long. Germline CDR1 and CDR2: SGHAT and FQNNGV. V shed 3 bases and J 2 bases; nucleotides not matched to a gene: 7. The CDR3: CASSFSAGGPTDTQYF. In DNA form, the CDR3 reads TGTGCCAGCAGCTTCTCTGCGGGGGGTCCCACAGATACGCAGTATTTT. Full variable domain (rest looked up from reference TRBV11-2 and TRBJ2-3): EAGVAQSPRYKIIEKRQSVAFWCNPISGHATLYWYQQILGQGPKLLIQFQNNGVVDDSQLPKDRFSAERLKGVDSTLKIQPAKLEDSAVYLCASSFSAGGPTDTQYFGPGTRLTVL.

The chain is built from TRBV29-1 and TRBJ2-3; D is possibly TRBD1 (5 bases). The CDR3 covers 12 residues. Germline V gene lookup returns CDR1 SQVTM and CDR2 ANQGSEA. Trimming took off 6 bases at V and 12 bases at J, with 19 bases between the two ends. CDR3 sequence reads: CSVGPQGPYQYF. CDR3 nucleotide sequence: TGCAGCGTCGGCCCCCAGGGCCCCTACCAGTATTTT.

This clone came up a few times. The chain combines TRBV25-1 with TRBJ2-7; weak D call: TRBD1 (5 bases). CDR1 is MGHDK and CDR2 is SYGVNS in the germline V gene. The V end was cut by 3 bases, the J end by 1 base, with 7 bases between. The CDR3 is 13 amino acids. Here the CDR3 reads CASSEQGSYEQYF. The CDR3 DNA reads TGTGCCAGCAGTGAGCAGGGTTCCTACGAGCAGTACTTC.

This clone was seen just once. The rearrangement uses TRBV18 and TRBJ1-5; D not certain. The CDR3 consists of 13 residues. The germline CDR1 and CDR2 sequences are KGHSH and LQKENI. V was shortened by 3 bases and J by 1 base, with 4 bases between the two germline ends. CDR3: CASSPLSNQPQHF. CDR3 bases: TGTGCCAGCTCACCTCTAAGCAATCAGCCCCAGCATTTT.

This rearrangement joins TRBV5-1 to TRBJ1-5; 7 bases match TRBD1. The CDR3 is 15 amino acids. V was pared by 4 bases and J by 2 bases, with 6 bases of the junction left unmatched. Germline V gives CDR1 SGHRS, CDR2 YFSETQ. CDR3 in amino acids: CASSIQGLGNQPQHF. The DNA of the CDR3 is TGCGCCAGCAGCATACAGGGGTTGGGCAATCAGCCCCAGCATTTT.

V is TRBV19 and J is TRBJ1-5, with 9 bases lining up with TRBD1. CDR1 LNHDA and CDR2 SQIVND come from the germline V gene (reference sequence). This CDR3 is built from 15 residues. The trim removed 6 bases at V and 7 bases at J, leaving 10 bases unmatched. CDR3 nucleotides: TGTGCCAGTAGAGTCCCGGGACAGGGTCGGCAGCCCCAGCATTTT. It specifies CASRVPGQGRQPQHF. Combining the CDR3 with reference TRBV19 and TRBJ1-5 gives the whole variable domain DGGITQSPKYLFRKEGQNVTLSCEQNLNHDAMYWYRQDPGQGLRLIYYSQIVNDFQKGDIAEGYSVSREKKESFPLTVTSAQKNPTAFYLCASRVPGQGRQPQHFGDGTRLSIL.